What follows are 27 T cell receptor beta chains derived from one specimen sequenced in a study of T cells after yellow fever vaccination. TCRdb redid the calling of the 5' RACE reads with MiXCR, one entry per CDR3 protein. The sample consists of just under 600,000 distinct CDR3 sequences, around an eighth of them appearing once. The specimen was PBMCs, collected on the day of the yellow fever booster vaccination. Receptors were obtained from a man aged 30-40 years who received the YFV17D yellow fever vaccine.

V usage is TRBV5-8 and J usage is TRBJ1-3; 7 bases fit TRBD1. Germline V gene sequence: CDR1 SGHTS, CDR2 YDEGEE. This CDR3 contains 15 residues. V lost 4 bases to trimming and J lost 0 bases; unmatched junction nucleotides: 4. Here the CDR3 DNA reads TGTGCCAGCAGCCAGGGGGTTTACTCTGGAAACACCATATATTTT. Encoded protein: CASSQGVYSGNTIYF.

This clonotype showed up just a few times. The CDR3 is CASSWGPRGNEQFF. The CDR3 DNA reads as TGTGCCAGCAGTTGGGGACCGCGGGGGAATGAGCAGTTCTTC. V and J are TRBV2 and TRBJ2-1, with TRBD2 matching 7 bases. This CDR3 spans 14 amino acids. V was pared by 5 bases and J by 7 bases, with 8 bases of the junction left unmatched. The germline V gene encodes CDR1 SNHLY and CDR2 FYNNEI.

This clonotype was recorded many times. This sequence joins TRBV20-1 and TRBJ2-7, with 7 positions matching TRBD2. CDR1 is DFQATT, CDR2 SNEGSKA, per germline (reference sequence). V dropped 3 bases and J dropped 2; count of bases not matched to a gene: 10. CDR3 length: 15 amino acids. CDR3 protein: CSASRSGGGPYEQYF. CDR3 coding DNA: TGCAGTGCTAGTAGGTCCGGCGGGGGACCCTACGAGCAGTACTTC.

The sample holds a few counts of this clonotype. V is TRBV12-3 or TRBV12-4 and J is TRBJ2-7; D is undetermined. The CDR3 has 14 amino acids. Trimming left V 4 bases short and J 0 bases short, with 10 bases between. The CDR3 region is CASSSDKSSYEQYF. DNA of the CDR3: TGTGCCAGCAGTTCCGACAAGAGCTCCTACGAGCAGTACTTC.

V usage is TRBV4-2 and J usage is TRBJ2-1, with 10 bases matching TRBD2. The CDR3 totals 17 residues. Germline V gives CDR1 LGHNA, CDR2 YNFKEQ. The V gene end was trimmed by 0 bases and the J gene end by 7 bases; junction bases not matched to a gene: 9. The CDR3 region has the DNA TGTGCCAGCAGCCAAGAACAGACTAGCGGGCTGACTAATGAGCAGTTCTTC. Its protein product is CASSQEQTSGLTNEQFF.

The rearrangement joins TRBV6-2 or TRBV6-3 to TRBJ2-2; the D is unclear. The CDR3 extends over 13 amino acids. Trimming shortened V by 5 bases and J by 6 bases, and 10 bases separated the two germline ends. Germline V gene sequence: CDR1 MNHEY, CDR2 SVGEGT. The CDR3, as DNA: TGTGCCAGCAGTGAGAGTTTCTCCGGGGAGCTGTTTTTT. Translating it yields CASSESFSGELFF.

The rearrangement links TRBV7-6 to TRBJ2-4, with D perhaps matching TRBD1 or TRBD2 (6 bases each). The CDR3 loop spans 19 amino acids. V shed 2 bases and J shed 8 bases, with 28 bases lying between them. Germline assignment: CDR1 SGHVS and CDR2 FNYEAQ. This CDR3 reads CASSLRASGAAKEWDIQYF. As DNA, the CDR3 is TGTGCCAGCAGCTTACGGGCTTCGGGGGCAGCTAAGGAGTGGGACATTCAGTACTTC.

In DNA, the CDR3 is TGTGCCACCTCGTCGTTCGGGAACGAGCAGTTCTTC. Translation gives CATSSFGNEQFF. This chain links TRBV15 with TRBJ2-1; possible D gene TRBD2, 5 bases. Germline CDR1 and CDR2: LNHNV and YYDKDF (reference sequence). V was trimmed by 8 bases and J by 10 bases, leaving 15 bases between them. The length of the CDR3 is 12 residues.

This clonotype was detected a few times. J is TRBJ1-1 and V is TRBV5-1; perhaps TRBD1 as D (5 bases). Germline-derived CDR1 and CDR2 are SGHRS and YFSETQ. The ends were cut back, 4 bases at V and 1 base at J, with 14 bases in the middle. The CDR3 is 15 residues long. The CDR3 DNA reads as TGCGCCAGCAGCCTCGGACACACTTCGAACACTGAAGCTTTCTTT. It codes for CASSLGHTSNTEAFF.

The rearrangement joins TRBV12-3 or TRBV12-4 to TRBJ2-3; 9 bases agree with TRBD2. The CDR3 contains 15 residues. V was pared by 3 bases and J by 5 bases, with 6 bases of the junction left unmatched. CDR3 sequence: CASSLRLAAVDTQYF. The DNA for the CDR3 is TGTGCCAGCAGTTTGAGACTAGCGGCGGTAGATACGCAGTATTTT.

This clonotype was picked up a small number of times. The J gene is TRBJ2-5, the V gene TRBV5-1; TRBD2 agrees at 8 bases. The germline V gene encodes CDR1 SGHRS and CDR2 YFSETQ. Trimming removed 0 bases from V and 3 bases from J; junction bases left unmatched: 1. CDR3 length: 14 amino acids. In DNA, the CDR3 is TGCGCCAGCAGCTTGGGGCGGGGGGAAGAGACCCAGTACTTC. Translation: CASSLGRGEETQYF.

The CDR3 coding sequence is TGTGCCAGCAGTTTATCCTGGGACAGGGGTCGTCGGTCCAGGACTGGAAACACCATATATTTT. Its protein product is CASSLSWDRGRRSRTGNTIYF. The J gene is TRBJ1-3, the V gene TRBV12-3 or TRBV12-4; 10 nucleotides agree with TRBD1. V was clipped by 2 bases and J by 2 bases; unmatched bases: 18. The CDR3 contains 21 residues.

There are a few counts of this clonotype. The genes are TRBV5-6 and TRBJ2-5, with 13 bases that match TRBD2. CDR3 size: 17 residues. Trimming took 3 bases from V and 1 from J; bases not matched to a gene: 6. Germline V CDR1 and CDR2: SGHDT, YYEEEE. CDR3 coding DNA: TGTGCCAGCAGCTGGAGACTAGCGGGAGGAAGCCAAGAGACCCAGTACTTC. Encoded protein: CASSWRLAGGSQETQYF.

The chain employs TRBV30 and TRBJ2-1; D may be TRBD2 (6 bases). Trimming pared 4 bases from V and 0 bases from J, leaving 13 bases between. Germline V gene lookup returns CDR1 GTSNPN and CDR2 SVGIG (reference sequence). CDR3 length: 15 amino acids. DNA for the CDR3: TGTGCCTGGACGGGGGACCATCGCTCCTACAATGAGCAGTTCTTC. Translation: CAWTGDHRSYNEQFF.

In this sample, this clonotype turned up a few times. This sequence joins TRBV7-7 and TRBJ2-1; D is uncertain. This CDR3 contains 14 residues. Trimming pared 5 bases from V and 8 bases from J, leaving 16 bases between. From germline, CDR1 is SSHAT and CDR2 FNYEAQ (reference sequence). The CDR3 DNA sequence: TGTGCCAGCAGCCCTGACCACATCCTAGATGAGCAGTTCTTC. The encoded protein is CASSPDHILDEQFF.

This chain uses TRBV13 with TRBJ2-7, with TRBD2 identical over 14 bases. Trimming removed 1 base from V and 4 bases from J; junction bases left unmatched: 9. The CDR3 is made up of 18 amino acids. Germline CDR1 PRHDT, CDR2 FYEKMQ (reference sequence). CDR3 DNA: TGTGCCAGCAGCTTAGCCGTTGGGACTAGCGGGAGAACGTACGAGCAGTACTTC. This sequence encodes CASSLAVGTSGRTYEQYF.

This clonotype was seen a handful of times. The chain has TRBV14 and TRBJ2-7, with 10 bases that match TRBD1. Trimming at V came to 4 bases and at J to 3 bases, leaving 9 bases not matched to a gene. CDR3 size: 16 residues. CDR1 is SGHDN and CDR2 is FVKESK in the germline V gene. This CDR3 reads CASSPLPGQGRYEQYF. Here the CDR3 DNA reads TGTGCCAGCAGCCCCCTACCGGGACAGGGGCGCTACGAGCAGTACTTC.

In this sample, this clonotype turned up once. The rearrangement links TRBV20-1 to TRBJ1-6; no definite D call. Trimming pared 1 base from V and 7 bases from J, leaving 11 bases between. The germline gives CDR1 DFQATT, CDR2 SNEGSKA (reference sequence). This CDR3 comprises 14 residues. CDR3 sequence reads: CSARGPGRNSPLHF. The CDR3 nucleotides read TGCAGTGCTAGAGGGCCGGGCAGAAATTCACCCCTCCACTTT.

This chain connects TRBV29-1 to TRBJ1-5, with D perhaps matching TRBD1 (5 bases). The V gene's germline CDR1 is SQVTM and CDR2 ANQGSEA. CDR3 length: 14 amino acids. The germline V and J ends were trimmed by 3 bases and 3 bases, with 12 bases remaining between them. The CDR3 loop is CSVEGGEDNQPQHF. The DNA for the CDR3 is TGCAGCGTTGAGGGGGGGGAGGACAATCAGCCCCAGCATTTT.

This chain links TRBV16 with TRBJ2-3; possible D gene TRBD2, 6 bases. The germline CDR1 and CDR2 sequences are KGHSY and FQNENV. The CDR3 covers 14 residues. V was clipped by 3 bases and J by 10 bases, with 17 bases between them. The CDR3 here is CASSHYRTTLAQYF. CDR3 nucleotide sequence: TGTGCCAGCAGCCACTACAGGACTACCCTTGCGCAGTATTTT.

This chain joins TRBV7-9 and TRBJ2-7; D tentatively reads TRBD1 or TRBD2 (5 bases each). The germline V gene encodes CDR1 SEHNR and CDR2 FQNEAQ (reference sequence). CDR3 length equals 19 residues. V lost 2 bases and J lost 0, with 23 bases in between. The CDR3 is CASSLPGSGLAGHSYEQYF. CDR3 coding DNA: TGTGCCAGCAGCTTACCCGGGTCGGGGCTGGCGGGTCACTCCTACGAGCAGTACTTC.

A few counts support this clonotype. V gene TRBV24-1 combines with J gene TRBJ1-5; D is unresolved. The germline CDR1 and CDR2 sequences are KGHDR and SFDVKD. The CDR3 spans 13 residues. Between the trimmed V and J ends, which lost 3 bases and 1 base, there was a span of 3 bases. In DNA, the CDR3 is TGTGCCACCAGTGATGAGAGCAATCAGCCCCAGCATTTT. Translated, it gives CATSDESNQPQHF.

This chain joins TRBV12-3 or TRBV12-4 and TRBJ1-2; D unresolved. The CDR3 length is 12 residues. The V and J ends lost 7 bases and 13 bases respectively, with 19 bases between them. This chain's CDR3 is CASNKQDTTRTF. The CDR3 bases are TGTGCCAGCAACAAACAAGACACCACCCGCACCTTC.

This clonotype was detected many times. The V gene is TRBV5-1, the J gene TRBJ2-6; D gene uncertain. Trimming left V 4 bases short and J 0 bases short, with 11 bases between. The CDR3 has 16 residues. Germline CDR1 is SGHRS and CDR2 is YFSETQ. CDR3 sequence: CASSLTPSSGANVLTF. CDR3 nucleotides: TGCGCCAGCAGCCTGACTCCAAGCTCTGGGGCCAACGTCCTGACTTTC.

The V and J genes are TRBV4-3 and TRBJ1-3; 7 positions match TRBD1. With 0 bases clipped from V and 2 bases from J, the junction kept 4 bases outside the gene matches. There are 16 residues in the CDR3. The germline V gene encodes CDR1 LGHNA and CDR2 YSLEER. The CDR3 bases are TGCGCCAGCAGCCAAGACCCTACAGGGGCTGGAAACACCATATATTTT. Its protein product is CASSQDPTGAGNTIYF.

This clonotype was recorded a few times. The rearrangement uses TRBV29-1 and TRBJ2-7, with TRBD1 identical over 11 bases. The V gene's germline CDR1 is SQVTM and CDR2 ANQGSEA. V shed 4 bases, J shed 6 bases, and the junction held 5 bases outside the gene matches. The CDR3 has 13 amino acids. The CDR3 bases are TGCAGCGTTGGAACCGGGACAGGGGGCGAGCAGTACTTC. Encoded protein: CSVGTGTGGEQYF.

The chain recombines TRBV30 with TRBJ2-7, with D hard to call. Germline V gene sequence: CDR1 GTSNPN, CDR2 SVGIG (reference sequence). V was clipped by 2 bases and J by 2 bases, with 7 bases between them. The CDR3 loop spans 12 amino acids. This CDR3 reads CAWSPVAYEQYF. The CDR3 DNA sequence: TGTGCCTGGAGTCCAGTCGCCTACGAGCAGTACTTC.